The rows below give T cell receptor beta chains drawn from one sample of a study of EBV T-cell therapy then PD-1 blockade in nasopharyngeal carcinoma. These receptors have no identified antigens. TCRdb's table, derived via immunoSEQ multiplex PCR, lists solely in-frame clones and lacks some. The sample records approximately 25,000 clones, under 90% being singletons. The sample consisted of CD8+ T cells from blood, taken around day 65 from a patient whose treatment included autologous EBV-specific T cells and nivolumab. The source is a man aged 40-49 years with nasopharyngeal carcinoma. CDR3s include the opening cysteine and the closing phenylalanine or tryptophan. Expanded clones get a size class; other rows say once, few or many, or leave the size out.

clone size	V gene	CDR3 length	J gene	CDR3 protein
-	TRBV6-5	15	TRBJ1-1	CASSYTAGSAGEAFF
-	TRBV15	14	TRBJ2-1	CATSRGGGLGEQFF
-	TRBV24-1	14	TRBJ2-7	CATQVSVSLRGQYF
-	TRBV7-9	14	TRBJ2-2	CASSFAPVTGELFF
once	TRBV4-3	16	TRBJ2-3	CASSQSPGRSANTQYF
-	TRBV6-5	12	TRBJ2-1	CASSYSIGEQFF
-	TRBV7-9	16	TRBJ2-2	CASSPWDRGITGELFF
-	TRBV7-8	17	TRBJ2-2	CASSFPGLAGVTGELFF
few	TRBV6-1	19	TRBJ2-2	CASSEAGTSGGLDTGELFF
-	TRBV2	12	TRBJ1-4	CASSERTLMPFF
-	TRBV9	15	TRBJ1-2	CASSVVGTPTGGYTF
-	TRBV5-6	14	TRBJ2-1	CASSDAISLNEQFF
-	TRBV4-1	16	TRBJ2-7	CASSPLGGDLTYEQYF
-	TRBV30	14	TRBJ2-1	CAFSLGVGDNEQFF
once	TRBV7-6	16	TRBJ2-3	CASSFPLAGDTDTQYF
-	TRBV13	17	TRBJ1-2	CASSIGTGGSISYGYTF
-	TRBV10-3	14	TRBJ1-2	CAISEVLLYYGYTF
-	TRBV6-6	13	TRBJ2-2	CASSYVGPGELFF
-	TRBV28	14	TRBJ2-7	CASTGWQGRYEQYF
-	TRBV28	16	TRBJ2-7	CASSSMGGQGIYEQYF
-	TRBV28	15	TRBJ1-4	CASSPIGATNEKLFF
-	TRBV25-1	13	TRBJ1-5	CASSEGGRQPQHF
-	TRBV27	14	TRBJ2-7	CASSMGRGPYEQYF
-	TRBV6-5	13	TRBJ2-7	CASTQGETYEQYF
-	TRBV2	16	TRBJ1-4	CASSERNRVPNEKLFF
few	TRBV6-1	16	TRBJ2-6	CASSEGTGSGANVLTF
-	TRBV6-2/TRBV6-3	16	TRBJ1-1	CASSYRRGTMNTEAFF
-	TRBV7-6	14	TRBJ1-6	CASRPRGPDSPLHF
-	TRBV13	13	TRBJ1-2	CASSPLTGRGYTF
-	TRBV6-2/TRBV6-3	14	TRBJ2-6	CASSYDSGANVLTF
-	TRBV9	17	TRBJ1-2	CASSVGRGGPRRSDYTF
-	TRBV13	16	TRBJ2-2	CASSLGDWENTGELFF
-	TRBV10-3	16	TRBJ2-3	CAISDPFQRAADTQYF
-	TRBV28	12	TRBJ1-2	CASSFRNYGYTF
-	TRBV5-1	15	TRBJ2-2	CASSSGQVFTGELFF
-	TRBV4-1	16	TRBJ2-2	CASSWGGGSNTGELFF
-	TRBV29-1	14	TRBJ1-2	CSVEGTGGHYGYTF
-	TRBV15	15	TRBJ1-1	CATSRDRGQGAEAFF
once	TRBV4-3	16	TRBJ1-5	CASSSDHSLPNQPQHF
-	TRBV5-5	15	TRBJ2-3	CASSFRVSLTDTQYF
-	TRBV27	16	TRBJ2-7	CASSLFPQRQVREQYF
-	TRBV19	14	TRBJ1-4	CASDQGAANEKLFF
-	TRBV9	15	TRBJ1-3	CASSGGVSSGNTIYF
few	TRBV6-2/TRBV6-3	14	TRBJ2-7	CASSYSAEGDEQYF
-	TRBV6-5	16	TRBJ2-7	CASSYSGASSSYEQYF
-	TRBV28	12	TRBJ2-7	CASSLMGYEQYF
-	TRBV19	15	TRBJ2-3	CASSIAGRWVDTQYF
-	TRBV5-6	13	TRBJ2-1	CASSLGLNNEQFF
medium-sized	TRBV27	15	TRBJ1-2	CASSLSRGGSDGYTF
-	TRBV6-5	14	TRBJ2-7	CASSPQTGGYEQYF